This TCR beta chain emerged from a study of CD8+CD57+ T cells in acquired aplastic anemia. Study-level information: Sorted CD4+ and CD8+ cells gave a mean 3.2 ug DNA, range about 0.19 to 27.4 ug.

The CDR3 has 15 residues. V lost 6 bases, J lost 6 bases, and 9 bases stayed unmatched. The TCR beta profiling, which covered VDJ combination and CDR3 sequence, was carried out using genomic DNA as the template. TCRdb recomputed calls from the reads with MiXCR, one row per CDR3 protein. Found here are 150,000 to 200,000 distinct CDR3 sequences, approximately 48% of them singletons; the top ten hold under 15%. General study results and limits: Researchers report that approximately 28 CD8+ CDR3 sequences appeared in both patients and controls. CD8+ Simpson's diversity did not differ significantly between patients and controls.

In this sample, this clonotype turned up many times. Its antigen is not known. Patients selected for sequencing had displayed CD8+CD57+ cell expansion by flow cytometry. The V and J genes are TRBV12-3 or TRBV12-4 and TRBJ1-5; 9 nucleotides agree with TRBD1. The TCR originated in a human donor with aplastic anemia. Sample: sorted CD4+, CD8+, or CD8+CD57+ T cells (not recorded which) from PBMCs. The CDR3, as DNA: TGTGCCAGCAGCCCAACCGGGACAGGGATTCAGCCCCAGCATTTT. Its translation: CASSPTGTGIQPQHF.